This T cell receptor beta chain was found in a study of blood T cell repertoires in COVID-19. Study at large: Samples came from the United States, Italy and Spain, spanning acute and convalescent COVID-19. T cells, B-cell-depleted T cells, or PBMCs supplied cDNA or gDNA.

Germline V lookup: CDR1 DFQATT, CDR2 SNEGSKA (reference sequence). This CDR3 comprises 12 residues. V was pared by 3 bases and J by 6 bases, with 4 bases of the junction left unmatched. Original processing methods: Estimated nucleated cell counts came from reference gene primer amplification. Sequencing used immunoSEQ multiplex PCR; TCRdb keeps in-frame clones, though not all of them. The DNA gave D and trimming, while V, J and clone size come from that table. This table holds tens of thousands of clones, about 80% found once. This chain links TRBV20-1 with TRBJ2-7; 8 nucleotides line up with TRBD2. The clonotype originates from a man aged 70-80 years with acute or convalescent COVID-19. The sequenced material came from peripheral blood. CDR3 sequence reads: CSASLAGLEQYF. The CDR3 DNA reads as TGCAGTGCTAGTTTAGCGGGACTCGAGCAGTACTTC.